The sequence of this T cell receptor beta chain was determined in a study of beta chain features in type 1 diabetes. Study-level background: The examined sorted cells totaled about 110 million across samples.

Germline values: CDR1 SGHAT, CDR2 FQNNGV. Between the trimmed V and J ends, which lost 2 bases and 1 base, there was a span of 11 bases. This CDR3 has 15 residues. Expressed TCRB transcripts got sequenced, as all isolated RNA was reverse transcribed. Data came from immunoSEQ multiplex PCR; TCRdb stores just in-frame clones and leaves some out. The sample holds more than 140,000 clones; 9.7% are singletons and the top ten take about 0.6%. The chain combines TRBV11-2 with TRBJ1-1; a possible D gene is TRBD1 (6 bases). The sequenced material came from central memory CD4+ T cells from blood. The source of this sequence is a woman in her 40s in good health. The DNA for the CDR3 is TGTGCCAGCAGCTTACTGGGGGCGCCGAACACTGAAGCTTTCTTT. This encodes CASSLLGAPNTEAFF.